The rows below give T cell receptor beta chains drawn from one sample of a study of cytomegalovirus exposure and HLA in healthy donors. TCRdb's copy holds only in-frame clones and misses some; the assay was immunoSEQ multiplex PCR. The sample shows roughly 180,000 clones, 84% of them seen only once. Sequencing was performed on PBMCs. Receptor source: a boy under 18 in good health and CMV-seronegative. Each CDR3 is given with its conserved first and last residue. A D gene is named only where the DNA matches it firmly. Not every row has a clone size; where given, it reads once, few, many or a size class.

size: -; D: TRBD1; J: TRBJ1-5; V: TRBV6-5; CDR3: CASSFRQGPLNQPQHF; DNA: TGTGCCAGCAGTTTTCGACAGGGGCCCTTAAATCAGCCCCAGCATTTT
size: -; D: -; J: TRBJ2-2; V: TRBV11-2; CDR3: CASSWTIGELFF; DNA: TGTGCCAGCAGCTGGACTATCGGGGAGCTGTTTTTT
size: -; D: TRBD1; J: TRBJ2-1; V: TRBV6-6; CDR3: CASSYATGLDNEQFF; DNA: TGTGCCAGCAGTTACGCGACAGGGCTCGACAATGAGCAGTTCTTC
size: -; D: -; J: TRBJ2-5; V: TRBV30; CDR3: CALMRGQETQYF; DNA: TGTGCCTTGATGAGGGGGCAAGAGACCCAGTACTTC
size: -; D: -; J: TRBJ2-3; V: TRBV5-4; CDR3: CASSLVGRGLNTQYF; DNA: TGTGCCAGCAGCTTGGTGGGGCGGGGGCTCAATACGCAGTATTTT
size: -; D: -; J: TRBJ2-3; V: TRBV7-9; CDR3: CASSYNPDTQYF; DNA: TGTGCCAGCAGCTACAATCCGGATACGCAGTATTTT
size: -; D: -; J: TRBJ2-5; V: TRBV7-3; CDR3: CASSLNSRETQYF; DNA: TGTGCCAGCAGCTTAAACAGTCGAGAGACCCAGTACTTC
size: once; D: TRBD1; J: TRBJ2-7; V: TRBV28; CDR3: CASSLYGDRGYEQYF; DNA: TGTGCCAGCAGTTTATATGGGGACAGGGGCTACGAGCAGTACTTC
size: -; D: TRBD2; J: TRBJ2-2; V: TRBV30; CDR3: CAWTSGASTSGELFF; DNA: TGTGCCTGGACAAGCGGGGCCAGCACCTCGGGGGAGCTGTTTTTT
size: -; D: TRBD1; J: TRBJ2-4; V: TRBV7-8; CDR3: CASTKDRGLAKNIQYF; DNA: TGTGCCAGCACTAAAGACAGGGGACTGGCCAAAAACATTCAGTACTTC
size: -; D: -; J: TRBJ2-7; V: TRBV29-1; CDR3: CSVELRGYEQYF; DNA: TGCAGCGTTGAATTGCGGGGCTACGAGCAGTACTTC
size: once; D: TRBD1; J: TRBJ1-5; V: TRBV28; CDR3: CASSRDRVRRLYSNQPQHF; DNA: TGTGCCAGCAGTAGAGACAGGGTAAGACGCCTATATAGCAATCAGCCCCAGCATTTT
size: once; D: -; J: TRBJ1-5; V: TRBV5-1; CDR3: CASSSGGGNQPQHF; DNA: TGCGCCAGCAGCTCCGGCGGGGGGAATCAGCCCCAGCATTTT
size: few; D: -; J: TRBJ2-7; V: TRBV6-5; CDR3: CASSYRDSGSYEQYF; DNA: TGTGCCAGCAGTTACCGGGACTCCGGATCCTACGAGCAGTACTTC
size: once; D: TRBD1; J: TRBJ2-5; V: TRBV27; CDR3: CASSSYRGQETQYF; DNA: TGTGCCAGCAGTTCTTACAGGGGGCAAGAGACCCAGTACTTC
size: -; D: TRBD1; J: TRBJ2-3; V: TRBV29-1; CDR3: CSVEGTGASTDTQYF; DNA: TGCAGCGTTGAGGGGACAGGGGCTAGCACAGATACGCAGTATTTT
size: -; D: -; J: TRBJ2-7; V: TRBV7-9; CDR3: CASSSTWGQYEQYF; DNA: TGTGCCAGCAGCTCGACCTGGGGGCAGTACGAGCAGTACTTC
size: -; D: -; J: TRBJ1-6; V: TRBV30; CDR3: CALRGGGPLHF; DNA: TGTGCCTTAAGGGGTGGCGGACCCCTCCACTTT
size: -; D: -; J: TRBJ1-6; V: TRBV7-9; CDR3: CASSRTGGNSPLHF; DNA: TGTGCCAGCAGCCGTACGGGGGGCAATTCACCCCTCCACTTT
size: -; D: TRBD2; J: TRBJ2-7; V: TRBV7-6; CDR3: CASSPSGAGGPYEQYF; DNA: TGTGCCAGCAGCCCCAGTGGTGCGGGAGGGCCCTACGAGCAGTACTTC
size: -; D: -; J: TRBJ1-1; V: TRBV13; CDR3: CASSVGGTEAFF; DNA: TGTGCCAGCAGCGTGGGCGGGACTGAAGCTTTCTTT
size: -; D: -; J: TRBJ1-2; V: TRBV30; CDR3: CAWSVPRDYGYTF; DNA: TGTGCCTGGAGTGTCCCCCGCGACTATGGCTACACCTTC
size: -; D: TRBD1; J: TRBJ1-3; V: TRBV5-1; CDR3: CASSLTTGAGNTIYF; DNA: TGCGCCAGCAGCTTGACGACAGGGGCTGGAAACACCATATATTTT
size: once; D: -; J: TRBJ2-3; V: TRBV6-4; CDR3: CASSGEGGSTDTQYF; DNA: TGTGCCAGCAGTGGCGAGGGCGGAAGCACAGATACGCAGTATTTT
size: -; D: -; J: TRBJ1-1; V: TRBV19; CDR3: CASHVLGGTEAFF; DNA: TGTGCCAGCCACGTTCTGGGGGGGACTGAAGCTTTCTTT
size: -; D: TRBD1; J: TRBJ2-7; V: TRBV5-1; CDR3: CASSPGDRGYDEQYF; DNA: TGCGCCAGCAGCCCGGGGGACAGGGGCTACGACGAGCAGTACTTC
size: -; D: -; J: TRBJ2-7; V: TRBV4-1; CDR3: CASSPFKGGIRTTYEQYF; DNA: TGCGCCAGCAGCCCCTTTAAAGGAGGGATACGGACTACCTACGAGCAGTACTTC
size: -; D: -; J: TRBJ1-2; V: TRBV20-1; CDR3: CSARSQYGYTF; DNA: TGCAGTGCTAGATCACAGTATGGCTACACCTTC
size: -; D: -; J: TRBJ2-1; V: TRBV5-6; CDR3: CASSPPGRGMVHEQFF; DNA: TGTGCCAGCAGCCCACCAGGGCGGGGTATGGTCCATGAGCAGTTCTTC
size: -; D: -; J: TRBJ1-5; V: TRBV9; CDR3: CASSVVGGPTPQHF; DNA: TGTGCCAGCAGCGTAGTTGGGGGCCCCACGCCCCAGCATTTT
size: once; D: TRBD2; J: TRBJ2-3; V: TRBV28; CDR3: CASSLSGARGTQYF; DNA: TGTGCCAGCAGTTTGAGCGGGGCGAGGGGTACGCAGTATTTT
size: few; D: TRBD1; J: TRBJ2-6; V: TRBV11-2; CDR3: CASSPGDRVSGANVLTF; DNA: TGTGCCAGCAGCCCCGGGGACAGGGTCTCTGGGGCCAACGTCCTGACTTTC
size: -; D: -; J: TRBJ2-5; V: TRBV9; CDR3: CASRIYGGWETQYF; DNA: TGTGCCAGCAGAATATATGGGGGGTGGGAGACCCAGTACTTC
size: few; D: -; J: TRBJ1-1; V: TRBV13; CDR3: CASSSTRWTEAFF; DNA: TGTGCCAGCAGCTCCACCCGGTGGACTGAAGCTTTCTTT
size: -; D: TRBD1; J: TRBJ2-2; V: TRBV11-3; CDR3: CASSRSSGTGWTGELFF; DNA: TGTGCCAGCAGTCGCTCCTCCGGGACAGGGTGGACCGGGGAGCTGTTTTTT
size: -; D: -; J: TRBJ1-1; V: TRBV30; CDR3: CAWKIRANTEAFF; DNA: TGTGCCTGGAAGATACGAGCCAACACTGAAGCTTTCTTT
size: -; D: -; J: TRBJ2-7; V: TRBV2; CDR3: CAASVRDEQYF; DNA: TGTGCCGCCAGCGTCCGGGACGAGCAGTACTTC
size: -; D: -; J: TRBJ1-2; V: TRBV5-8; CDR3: CASSFWDTNYGYTF; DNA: TGTGCCAGCAGCTTTTGGGACACTAACTATGGCTACACCTTC
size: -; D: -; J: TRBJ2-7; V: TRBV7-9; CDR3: CASSFWTGRGVYEQYF; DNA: TGTGCCAGCAGCTTCTGGACAGGGAGGGGCGTCTACGAGCAGTACTTC
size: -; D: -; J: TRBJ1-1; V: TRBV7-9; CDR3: CASSLVEPEAFF; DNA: TGTGCCAGCAGCTTAGTTGAGCCTGAAGCTTTCTTT
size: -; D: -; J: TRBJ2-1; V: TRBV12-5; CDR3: CASGLPDREQFF; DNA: TGTGCTAGTGGTTTGCCCGACAGGGAGCAGTTCTTC
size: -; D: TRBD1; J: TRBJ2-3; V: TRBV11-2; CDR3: CASSGEGPWDRGTDTQYF; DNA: TGTGCCAGCAGCGGAGAGGGACCTTGGGACAGGGGAACAGATACGCAGTATTTT
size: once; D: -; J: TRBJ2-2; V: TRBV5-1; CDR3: CASTYAQGSGELFF; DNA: TGCGCCAGCACCTACGCCCAGGGGTCCGGGGAGCTGTTTTTT
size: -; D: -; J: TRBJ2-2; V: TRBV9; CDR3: CASSVAGLNTGELFF; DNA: TGTGCCAGCAGCGTAGCTGGACTAAACACCGGGGAGCTGTTTTTT
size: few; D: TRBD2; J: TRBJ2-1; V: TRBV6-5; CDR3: CASSYQSSGGGQFF; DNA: TGTGCCAGCAGTTACCAATCTAGCGGGGGTGGGCAGTTCTTC
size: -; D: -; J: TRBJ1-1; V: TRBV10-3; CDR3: CAIGGQLGMGAAFF; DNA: TGTGCCATCGGCGGGCAGCTAGGGATGGGTGCGGCTTTCTTT